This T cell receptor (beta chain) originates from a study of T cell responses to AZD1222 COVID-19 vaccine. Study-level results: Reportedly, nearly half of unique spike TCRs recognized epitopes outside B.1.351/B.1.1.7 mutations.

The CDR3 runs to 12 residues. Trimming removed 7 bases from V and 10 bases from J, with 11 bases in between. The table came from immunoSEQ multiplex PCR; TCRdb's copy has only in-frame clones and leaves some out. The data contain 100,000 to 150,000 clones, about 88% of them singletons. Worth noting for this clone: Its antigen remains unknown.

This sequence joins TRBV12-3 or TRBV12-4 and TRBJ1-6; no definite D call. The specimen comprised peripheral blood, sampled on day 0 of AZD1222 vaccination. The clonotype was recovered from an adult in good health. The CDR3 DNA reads TGTGCCAGCACCGTGGAAGGCTCACCCCTCCACTTT. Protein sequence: CASTVEGSPLHF.